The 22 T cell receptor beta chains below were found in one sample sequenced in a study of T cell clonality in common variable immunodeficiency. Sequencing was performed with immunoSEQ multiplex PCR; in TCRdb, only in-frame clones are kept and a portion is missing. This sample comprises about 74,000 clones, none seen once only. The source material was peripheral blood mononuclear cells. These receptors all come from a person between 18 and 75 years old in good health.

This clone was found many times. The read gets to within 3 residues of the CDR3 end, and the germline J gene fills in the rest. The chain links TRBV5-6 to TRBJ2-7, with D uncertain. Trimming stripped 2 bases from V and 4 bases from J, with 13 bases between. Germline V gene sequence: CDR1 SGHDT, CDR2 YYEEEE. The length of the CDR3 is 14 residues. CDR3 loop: CASSFSLGLYEQYF. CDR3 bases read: TGTGCCAGCAGCTTTTCCTTAGGGTTGTACGAG.

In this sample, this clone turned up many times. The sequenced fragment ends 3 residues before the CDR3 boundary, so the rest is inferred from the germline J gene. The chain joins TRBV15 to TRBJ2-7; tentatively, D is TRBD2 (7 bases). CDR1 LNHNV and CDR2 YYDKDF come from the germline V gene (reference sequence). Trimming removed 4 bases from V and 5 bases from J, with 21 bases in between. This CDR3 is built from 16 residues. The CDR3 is CATSTRKGGVGDEQYF. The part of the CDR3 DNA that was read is TGTGCCACCAGCACCCGAAAGGGGGGGGTTGGAGACGAG. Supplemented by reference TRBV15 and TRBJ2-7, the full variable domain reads DAMVIQNPRYQVTQFGKPVTLSCSQTLNHNVMYWYQQKSSQAPKLLFHYYDKDFNNEADTPDNFQSRRPNTSFCFLDIRSPGLGDTAMYLCATSTRKGGVGDEQYFGPGTRLTVT.

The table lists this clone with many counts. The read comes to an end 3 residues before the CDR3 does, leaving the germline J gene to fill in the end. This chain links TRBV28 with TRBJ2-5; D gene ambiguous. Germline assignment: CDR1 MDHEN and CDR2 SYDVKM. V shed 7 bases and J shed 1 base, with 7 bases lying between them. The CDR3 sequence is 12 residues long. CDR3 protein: CASTSVQETQYF. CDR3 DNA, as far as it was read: TGTGCCAGCACCTCCGTCCAAGAGACC.

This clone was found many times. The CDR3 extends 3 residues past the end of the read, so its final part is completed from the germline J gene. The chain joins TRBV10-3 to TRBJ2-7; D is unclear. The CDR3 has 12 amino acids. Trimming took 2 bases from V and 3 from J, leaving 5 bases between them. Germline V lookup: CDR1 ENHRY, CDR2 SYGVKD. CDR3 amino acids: CAISEDFYEQYF. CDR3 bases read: TGTGCCATCAGTGAGGACTTCTACGAG.

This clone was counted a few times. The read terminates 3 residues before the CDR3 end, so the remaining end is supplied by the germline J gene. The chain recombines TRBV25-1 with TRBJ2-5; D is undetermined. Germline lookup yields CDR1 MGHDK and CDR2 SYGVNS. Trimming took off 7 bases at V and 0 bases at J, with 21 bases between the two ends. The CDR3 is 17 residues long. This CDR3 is CASTLDPPCTHQETQYF. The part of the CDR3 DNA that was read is TGTGCCAGCACTCTCGATCCCCCTTGTACACACCAAGAGACC.

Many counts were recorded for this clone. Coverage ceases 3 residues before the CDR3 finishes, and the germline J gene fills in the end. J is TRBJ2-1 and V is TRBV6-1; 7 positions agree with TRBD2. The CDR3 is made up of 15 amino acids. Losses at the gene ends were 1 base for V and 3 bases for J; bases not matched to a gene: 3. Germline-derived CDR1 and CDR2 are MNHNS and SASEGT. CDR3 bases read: TGTGCCAGCAGTGAAGGGACTAGTCGCTACAATGAG. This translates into CASSEGTSRYNE. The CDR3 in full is CASSEGTSRYNEQFF.

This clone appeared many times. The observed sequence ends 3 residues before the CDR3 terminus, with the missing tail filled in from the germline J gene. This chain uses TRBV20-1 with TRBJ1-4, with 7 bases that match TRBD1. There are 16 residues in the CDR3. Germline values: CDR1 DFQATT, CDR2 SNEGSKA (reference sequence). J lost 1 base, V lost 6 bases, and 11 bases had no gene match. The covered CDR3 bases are TGCAGTGCCCTTTCAGGGGGACAAGGAACTAATGAAAAA. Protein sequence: CSALSGGQGTNEK. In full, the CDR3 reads CSALSGGQGTNEKLFF.

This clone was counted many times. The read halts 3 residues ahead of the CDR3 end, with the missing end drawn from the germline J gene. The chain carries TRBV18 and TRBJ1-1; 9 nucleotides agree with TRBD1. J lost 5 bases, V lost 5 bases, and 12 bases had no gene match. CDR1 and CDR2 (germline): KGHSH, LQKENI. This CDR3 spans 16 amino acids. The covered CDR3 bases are TGTGCCAGCTCAGAGGCCCCGGGACAGGGAGGAACTGAA. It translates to CASSEAPGQGGTE. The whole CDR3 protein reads CASSEAPGQGGTEAFF.

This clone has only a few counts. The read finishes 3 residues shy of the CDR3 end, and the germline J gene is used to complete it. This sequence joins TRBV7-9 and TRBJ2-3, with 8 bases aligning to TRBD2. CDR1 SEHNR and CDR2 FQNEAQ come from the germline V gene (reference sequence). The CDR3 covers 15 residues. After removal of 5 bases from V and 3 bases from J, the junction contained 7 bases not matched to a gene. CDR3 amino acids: CASSQLAGGTDTQYF. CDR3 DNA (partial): TGTGCCAGCAGCCAATTGGCGGGAGGTACAGATACG.

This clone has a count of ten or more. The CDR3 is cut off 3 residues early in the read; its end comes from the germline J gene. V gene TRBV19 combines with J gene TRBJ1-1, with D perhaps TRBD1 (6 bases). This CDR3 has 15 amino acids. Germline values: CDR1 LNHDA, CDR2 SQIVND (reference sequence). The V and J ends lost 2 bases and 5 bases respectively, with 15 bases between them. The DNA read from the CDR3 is TGTGCCAGTAGTATAAGGGCAGGGGTCGATACTGAA. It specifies CASSIRAGVDTE. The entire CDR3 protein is CASSIRAGVDTEAFF. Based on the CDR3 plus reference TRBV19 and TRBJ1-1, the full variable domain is DGGITQSPKYLFRKEGQNVTLSCEQNLNHDAMYWYRQDPGQGLRLIYYSQIVNDFQKGDIAEGYSVSREKKESFPLTVTSAQKNPTAFYLCASSIRAGVDTEAFFGQGTRLTVV.

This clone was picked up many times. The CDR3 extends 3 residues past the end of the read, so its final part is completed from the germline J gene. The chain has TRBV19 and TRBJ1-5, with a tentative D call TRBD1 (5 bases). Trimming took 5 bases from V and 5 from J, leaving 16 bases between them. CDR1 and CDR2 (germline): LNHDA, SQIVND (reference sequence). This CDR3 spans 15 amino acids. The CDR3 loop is CASSPYQGGYQPQHF. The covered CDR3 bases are TGTGCCAGTAGTCCCTATCAGGGAGGATATCAGCCC.

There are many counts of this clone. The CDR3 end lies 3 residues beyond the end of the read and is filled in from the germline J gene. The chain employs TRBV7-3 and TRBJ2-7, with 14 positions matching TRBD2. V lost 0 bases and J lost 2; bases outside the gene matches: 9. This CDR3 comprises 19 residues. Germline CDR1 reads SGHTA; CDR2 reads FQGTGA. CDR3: CASSLTSTRTSGGTYEQYF. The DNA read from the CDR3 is TGTGCCAGCAGCTTAACAAGCACCCGGACTAGCGGGGGGACCTACGAG.

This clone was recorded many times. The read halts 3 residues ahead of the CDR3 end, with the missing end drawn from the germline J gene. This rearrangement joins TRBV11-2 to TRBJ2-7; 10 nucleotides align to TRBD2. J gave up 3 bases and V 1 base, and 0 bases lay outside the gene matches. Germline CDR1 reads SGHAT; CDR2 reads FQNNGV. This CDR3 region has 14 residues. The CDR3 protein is CASSLASGSYEQYF. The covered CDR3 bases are TGTGCCAGCAGCTTAGCTAGCGGGAGCTACGAG.

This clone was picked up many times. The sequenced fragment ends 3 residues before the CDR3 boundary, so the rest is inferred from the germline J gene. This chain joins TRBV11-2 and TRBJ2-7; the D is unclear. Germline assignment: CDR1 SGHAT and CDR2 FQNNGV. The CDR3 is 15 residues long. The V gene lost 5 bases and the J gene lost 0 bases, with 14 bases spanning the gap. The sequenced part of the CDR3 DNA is TGTGCCAGCAGCCCACCGCCGACAACCTCCTACGAG. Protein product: CASSPPPTTSYE. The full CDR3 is CASSPPPTTSYEQYF.

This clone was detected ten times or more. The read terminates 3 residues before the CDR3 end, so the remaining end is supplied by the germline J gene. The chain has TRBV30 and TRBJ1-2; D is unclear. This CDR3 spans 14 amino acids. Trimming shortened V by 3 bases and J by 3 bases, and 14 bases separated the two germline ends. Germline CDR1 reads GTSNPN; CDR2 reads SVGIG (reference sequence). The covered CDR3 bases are TGTGCCTGGAGAGCCGGCTTACTAGACTATGGC. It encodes CAWRAGLLDYG. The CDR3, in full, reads CAWRAGLLDYGYTF.

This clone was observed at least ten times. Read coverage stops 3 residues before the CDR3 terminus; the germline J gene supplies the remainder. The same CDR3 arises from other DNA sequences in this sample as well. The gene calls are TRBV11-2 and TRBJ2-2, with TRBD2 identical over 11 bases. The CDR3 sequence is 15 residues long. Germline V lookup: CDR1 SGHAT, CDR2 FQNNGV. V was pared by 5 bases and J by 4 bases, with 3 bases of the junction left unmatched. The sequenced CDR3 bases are TGTGCCAGCAGCCTAACTAGCGGGAGCACCGGGGAG. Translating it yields CASSLTSGSTGE. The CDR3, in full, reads CASSLTSGSTGELFF.

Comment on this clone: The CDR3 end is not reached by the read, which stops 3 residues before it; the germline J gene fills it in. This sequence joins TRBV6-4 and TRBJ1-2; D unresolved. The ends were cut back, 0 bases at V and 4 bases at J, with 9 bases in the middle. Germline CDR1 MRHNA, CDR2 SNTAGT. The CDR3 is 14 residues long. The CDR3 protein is CASSDSRNSYGYTF. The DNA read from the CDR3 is TGTGCCAGCAGTGACTCCAGGAACTCCTATGGC.

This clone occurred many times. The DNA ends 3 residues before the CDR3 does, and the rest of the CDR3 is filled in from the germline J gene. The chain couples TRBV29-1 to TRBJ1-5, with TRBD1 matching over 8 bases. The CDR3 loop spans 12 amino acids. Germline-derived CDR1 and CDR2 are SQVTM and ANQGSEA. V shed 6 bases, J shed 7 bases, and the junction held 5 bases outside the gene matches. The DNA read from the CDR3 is TGCAGCGTGCAGGGGGCAGGGCAGCCC. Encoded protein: CSVQGAGQP. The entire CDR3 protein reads CSVQGAGQPQHF. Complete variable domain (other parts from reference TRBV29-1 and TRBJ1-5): SAVISQKPSRDICQRGTSLTIQCQVDSQVTMMFWYRQQPGQSLTLIATANQGSEATYESGFVIDKFPISRPNLTFSTLTVSNMSPEDSSIYLCSVQGAGQPQHFGDGTRLSIL.

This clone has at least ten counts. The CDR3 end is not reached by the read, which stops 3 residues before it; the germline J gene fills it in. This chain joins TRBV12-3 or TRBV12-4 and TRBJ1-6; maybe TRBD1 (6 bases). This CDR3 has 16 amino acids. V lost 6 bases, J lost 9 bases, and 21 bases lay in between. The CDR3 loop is CASSFGTGTRGSPLHF. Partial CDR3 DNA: TGTGCCAGCAGCTTCGGAACCGGGACCAGGGGTTCACCC.

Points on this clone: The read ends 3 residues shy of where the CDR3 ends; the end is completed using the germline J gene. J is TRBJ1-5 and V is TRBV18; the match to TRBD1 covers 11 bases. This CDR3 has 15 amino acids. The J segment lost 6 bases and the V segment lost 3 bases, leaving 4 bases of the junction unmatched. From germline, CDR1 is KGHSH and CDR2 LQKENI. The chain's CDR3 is CASSPGQGVSQPQHF. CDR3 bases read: TGTGCCAGCTCACCGGGACAGGGGGTAAGTCAGCCC.

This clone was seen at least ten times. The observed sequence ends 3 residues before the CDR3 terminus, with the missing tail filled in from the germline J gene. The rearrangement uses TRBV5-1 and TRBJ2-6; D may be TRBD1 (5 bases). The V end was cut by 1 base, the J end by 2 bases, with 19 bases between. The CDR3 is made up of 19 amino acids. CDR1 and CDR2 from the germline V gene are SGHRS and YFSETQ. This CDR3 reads CASSLWQGNVRTGANVLTF. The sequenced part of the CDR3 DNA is TGCGCCAGCAGCTTGTGGCAGGGAAACGTGAGGACTGGGGCCAACGTC.

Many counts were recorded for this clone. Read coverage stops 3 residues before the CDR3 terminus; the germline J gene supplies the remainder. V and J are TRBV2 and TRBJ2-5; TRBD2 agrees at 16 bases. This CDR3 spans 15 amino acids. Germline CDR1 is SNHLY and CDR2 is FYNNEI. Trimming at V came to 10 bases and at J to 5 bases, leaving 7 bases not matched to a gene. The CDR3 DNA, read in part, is TGTGCCACCGGGACTAGCGGGAGGGACGGGGAGACC. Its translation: CATGTSGRDGET. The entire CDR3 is CATGTSGRDGETQYF.